What follows describes a single T cell receptor beta chain. The trim removed 3 bases at V and 7 bases at J, leaving 22 bases unmatched. Germline CDR1 reads PRHDT; CDR2 reads FYEKMQ (reference sequence). The CDR3 is 19 residues long. The method was immunoSEQ multiplex PCR; TCRdb's version includes in-frame clones alone and lacks a portion of them. Of about 150,000 clones detected, about nine tenths appear once; the ten largest clones hold just under 5%. This entry comes from a study of control samples from healthy donors and cancer patients. The receptor's source is a man under 40 in good health. Sequencing was done on a sample of blood. The rearrangement links TRBV13 to TRBJ2-7; TRBD2 matches 9 bases. CDR3 in amino acids: CASSFRTPPTGTSLREQYF. The CDR3 DNA reads as TGTGCCAGCAGCTTCCGGACACCCCCGACCGGGACTAGCCTCAGGGAGCAGTACTTC.